The sequence of this T cell receptor beta chain was determined in a study of cytomegalovirus exposure and HLA in healthy donors. Study conclusions and caveats: Association of roughly 18,000 TCR beta sequences with HLA alleles was found at 0.05 false discovery rate in a later analysis. Excluded were some V segments that proved indistinguishable, including TRBV6-2 and TRBV6-3.

The PCR was carried out with 60 Vbeta primers and 13 Jbeta primers. Sequenced by immunoSEQ multiplex PCR; TCRdb stores in-frame clones only, minus some. Of some 130,000 clones in the sample, 82% were seen once. Comments on this clone: The antigen remains unidentified.

This CDR3 contains 16 residues. The trim removed 4 bases at V and 0 bases at J, leaving 4 bases unmatched. Germline values: CDR1 SNHLY, CDR2 FYNNEI. The source material was PBMCs. The chain combines TRBV2 with TRBJ2-1, with TRBD2 identical over 9 bases. The clonotype was recovered from a boy younger than 10 in good health and CMV-seronegative. For the CDR3, the DNA is TGTGCCAGCAGTGGAAAGCGGGGGGCCTCCTACAATGAGCAGTTCTTC. It translates to CASSGKRGASYNEQFF.